These T cell receptor beta chains were read from a single sample in a study of blood T cell repertoires in COVID-19. TCRdb keeps only in-frame clones here, not all; method: immunoSEQ multiplex PCR. The sample carries a few hundred thousand clones, roughly 85% recorded once. The sequenced sample was PBMCs or T cells enriched from blood (not recorded which). Source of these receptors: a man aged 40-55 years who had recovered from COVID-19. Each CDR3 is given with its conserved first and last residue. Fields, in order: V gene, clone size, D gene, J gene, CDR3 protein, CDR3 DNA. D genes are given only for firm matches. Some rows mark clone size as missing; the rest say once, few, many or name a class of expanded clone.

>TRBV5-1|.|.|TRBJ2-7
CASSPRTLPSEQYF
TGCGCCAGCAGCCCGAGGACACTCCCTAGTGAGCAGTACTTC
>TRBV2|.|.|TRBJ1-5
CASSEYFPRPGSNQPQHF
TGTGCCAGCAGTGAATATTTCCCCAGGCCAGGTAGCAATCAGCCCCAGCATTTT
>TRBV6-5|.|TRBD1|TRBJ2-7
CASTIGQGYEQYF
TGTGCCAGCACTATAGGACAGGGATACGAGCAGTACTTC
>TRBV28|.|.|TRBJ2-7
CASTNPGLSYEQYF
TGTGCCAGCACCAATCCGGGACTGAGCTACGAGCAGTACTTC
>TRBV7-6|once|.|TRBJ2-1
CASGYNEQFF
TGTGCCTCCGGGTACAATGAGCAGTTCTTC
>TRBV10-1|few|TRBD1|TRBJ1-1
CASSPDRAAEAFF
TGCGCCAGCAGTCCTGACAGGGCCGCTGAAGCTTTCTTT
>TRBV18|.|.|TRBJ2-7
CASSPRGGPISYEQYF
TGTGCCAGCTCACCACGTGGGGGCCCGATTTCCTACGAGCAGTACTTC
>TRBV9|few|.|TRBJ1-1
CASTLHIVGVNTEAFF
TGTGCCAGCACCCTTCACATCGTCGGGGTAAACACTGAAGCTTTCTTT
>TRBV5-1|.|.|TRBJ2-3
CASSPRETSTDTQYF
TGCGCCAGCAGCCCCCGGGAGACTAGCACAGATACGCAGTATTTT
>TRBV6-1|.|.|TRBJ1-1
CASSESFQGTEAFF
TGTGCCAGCAGTGAAAGTTTTCAGGGGACTGAAGCTTTCTTT
>TRBV5-1|.|.|TRBJ1-2
CASSLLTDYGYTF
TGCGCCAGCAGCTTGTTAACGGACTATGGCTACACCTTC
>TRBV6-1|.|TRBD1|TRBJ1-3
CASSELGTGGIGNTIYF
TGTGCCAGCAGTGAACTAGGGACAGGGGGAATTGGAAACACCATATATTTT
>TRBV5-1|many|.|TRBJ1-2
CASSSGGVGYGYTF
TGCGCCAGCAGCTCTGGGGGGGTAGGCTATGGCTACACCTTC
>TRBV19|.|TRBD2|TRBJ2-7
CASSRTAGAAYEQYF
TGTGCCAGTAGTAGAACAGCGGGAGCTGCCTACGAGCAGTACTTC
>TRBV2|.|TRBD1|TRBJ1-2
CASSLLQGAWGYTF
TGTGCCAGCAGCCTACTACAGGGGGCGTGGGGCTACACCTTC
>TRBV5-1|.|TRBD1|TRBJ1-1
CASTPQQGATEAFF
TGCGCCAGCACCCCACAACAGGGGGCCACTGAAGCTTTCTTT
>TRBV6-6|.|.|TRBJ2-7
CASRPLGRGAEYF
TGTGCCAGCAGGCCCCTTGGCCGGGGTGCTGAGTACTTC
>TRBV28|.|TRBD1|TRBJ2-7
CASRPTGTGLYEQYF
TGTGCCAGCAGGCCAACCGGGACAGGTTTATACGAGCAGTACTTC
>TRBV5-4|.|.|TRBJ2-2
CASSFQGRDTGELFF
TGTGCCAGCAGCTTCCAGGGTAGAGACACCGGGGAGCTGTTTTTT
>TRBV2|.|.|TRBJ1-5
CASSGQGGNQPQHF
TGTGCCAGCAGTGGTCAGGGCGGCAATCAGCCCCAGCATTTT
>TRBV3-1/TRBV3-2|.|.|TRBJ1-4
CASSQGSGTPRQKLFF
TGTGCCAGCAGCCAAGGATCCGGGACTCCGCGTCAAAAACTGTTTTTT
>TRBV7-6|few|.|TRBJ2-5
CASSLRGGGETQYF
TGTGCCAGCAGCTTAAGGGGGGGCGGAGAGACCCAGTACTTC
>TRBV15|.|.|TRBJ2-7
CATSRQAYDNEQYF
TGTGCCACCAGCAGACAGGCCTACGACAACGAGCAGTACTTC
>TRBV5-1|.|TRBD2|TRBJ2-1
CASSLASGSGYYNEQFF
TGCGCCAGCAGCTTGGCTAGCGGGAGTGGGTACTACAATGAGCAGTTCTTC
>TRBV30|once|.|TRBJ1-1
CAWKQNTEAFF
TGTGCCTGGAAACAGAACACTGAAGCTTTCTTT
>TRBV27|.|.|TRBJ2-7
CASSYRDLYEQYF
TGTGCCAGCAGTTACAGGGATCTCTACGAGCAGTACTTC
>TRBV27|.|.|TRBJ1-1
CASSPNVPSEAFF
TGTGCCAGCAGTCCGAACGTTCCGAGTGAAGCTTTCTTT